The 19 T cell receptor beta chains reported below all come from one sample, sequenced in a study of CXCR3-negative and CXCR3-positive naive CD8 T cells. Study-wide findings and caveats: CXCR3-positive naive cells had more hydrophobic TRB CDR3s than CXCR3-negative naive cells.

For these receptors, no antigen is known. The TRB cDNA libraries were prepared by 5' RACE with UMI labels. From the 5' RACE reads, TCRdb lists one entry per CDR3 protein and no DNA. Found here are about 6,000 distinct CDR3 sequences; the top ten clones hold approximately 2%. Sample: naive CXCR3+ CD8+ T cells from blood. Subset of the sample: CD45RO-CCR7+CD27+CD95- naive CD8+ T cells expressing CXCR3 (TNR3+). Every receptor here comes from a human donor in good health. Some clones in this sample may be carry-over from other donors' samples.

Frequency places this clonotype as medium-sized. The J gene is TRBJ2-3, the V gene TRBV7-8; TCRdb's assignment of TRBD1 cannot be checked, as there is no DNA. This CDR3 is 18 amino acids long. Germline V gene sequence: CDR1 SGHVS, CDR2 FQNEAQ. CDR3 residues: CASSLDLRRGQGFMAQYF.

According to its frequency, this clonotype is medium-sized (0.01 to 0.1%). The chain combines TRBV12-3 or TRBV12-4 with TRBJ2-7; with no DNA, the TCRdb D assignment of TRBD1 cannot be verified. The CDR3 sequence is 13 residues long. The CDR3: CASSHGRGYEQYF.

The chain couples TRBV7-7 to TRBJ2-5; TCRdb's D call of TRBD1 is untestable without DNA. Germline V gene data show CDR1 as SSHAT and CDR2 as FNYEAQ (reference sequence). CDR3 size: 18 residues. The CDR3 protein is CASTRIDRTLNPQETQYF.

The V call is TRBV6-1, the J call TRBJ1-5. Germline assignment: CDR1 MNHNS and CDR2 SASEGT. The CDR3 is 16 residues long. The CDR3: CASSEAHSDYNQPQHF.

This chain joins TRBV5-6 and TRBJ1-1. The CDR3 is 14 residues long. Per the germline V gene, CDR1 is SGHDT and CDR2 is YYEEEE. CDR3 protein: CASSPVAEDTEAFF.

Measured by frequency, this clonotype is medium-sized. The rearrangement joins TRBV2 to TRBJ2-1; TCRdb's assignment of TRBD1 cannot be checked, as there is no DNA. There are 15 residues in the CDR3. Per the germline V gene, CDR1 is SNHLY and CDR2 is FYNNEI. CDR3 region: CASSPRQGPYNEQFF.

By frequency, this clonotype is medium-sized. The chain carries TRBV20-1 and TRBJ2-5; TCRdb's D call, TRBD1, is unchecked because there is no DNA. CDR1 DFQATT and CDR2 SNEGSKA come from the germline V gene (reference sequence). The CDR3 runs to 14 residues. CDR3 sequence reads: CSARDYRGLETQYF.

The chain couples TRBV6-6 to TRBJ1-5; the D call from TCRdb, TRBD1, cannot be confirmed without DNA. CDR1 is MNHNY and CDR2 is SVGAGI in the germline V gene (reference sequence). The length of the CDR3 is 15 residues. The CDR3 sequence is CASSLRQDSNQPQHF.

This chain links TRBV20-1 with TRBJ2-3; TCRdb's D call of TRBD1 is untestable without DNA. This CDR3 is built from 13 residues. Looked up from germline, CDR1 is DFQATT and CDR2 is SNEGSKA (reference sequence). The CDR3 protein is CSARDPRDLTQYF.

J is TRBJ2-5 and V is TRBV11-1; without DNA, the TCRdb call of TRBD2 cannot be checked. This CDR3 is built from 16 residues. Germline loops: CDR1 SGHAT, CDR2 FQDESV (reference sequence). Here the CDR3 reads CASSEDTSGGIETQYF.

The chain couples TRBV28 to TRBJ2-1; the TCRdb call, TRBD1, lacks DNA for checking. Germline V lookup: CDR1 MDHEN, CDR2 SYDVKM. This CDR3 is 14 amino acids long. CDR3 region: CASSYAPTGHEQFF.

This sequence joins TRBV7-2 and TRBJ2-3; lacking DNA, the TRBD1 call made by TCRdb goes unchecked. This CDR3 contains 19 residues. Germline CDR1 SGHTA, CDR2 FQGNSA. This CDR3 reads CASSQLTATQAPPGDTQYF.

This rearrangement joins TRBV14 to TRBJ1-3. Germline V CDR1 and CDR2: SGHDN, FVKESK. The CDR3 totals 16 residues. CDR3 region: CASSQAPDSSGNTIYF.

The J gene is TRBJ2-1, the V gene TRBV5-1; absent DNA, TCRdb's TRBD2 call cannot be checked. Germline CDR1 and CDR2: SGHRS and YFSETQ. The CDR3 covers 15 residues. CDR3: CASSFRAGEDGEQFF.

The CDR3 loop is CASSTTVESGHEQFF. The chain uses TRBV19 and TRBJ2-1; with no DNA, the TCRdb D assignment of TRBD1 cannot be verified. This CDR3 contains 15 residues. Germline assignment: CDR1 LNHDA and CDR2 SQIVND (reference sequence).

This clonotype ranks as medium-sized in terms of frequency. The rearrangement uses TRBV29-1 and TRBJ2-5; the D call from TCRdb, TRBD1, cannot be confirmed without DNA. The length of the CDR3 is 14 residues. The germline gives CDR1 SQVTM, CDR2 ANQGSEA. The CDR3 is CSVEDLGAQETQYF.

J is TRBJ1-1 and V is TRBV12-3 or TRBV12-4. The CDR3 is made up of 14 amino acids. CDR3 amino acids: CASSFGFGGDEAFF.

The chain links TRBV29-1 to TRBJ2-7; lacking DNA, the TRBD1 call made by TCRdb goes unchecked. Germline V lookup: CDR1 SQVTM, CDR2 ANQGSEA. The CDR3 sequence is 14 residues long. CDR3: CSVEVPGQGYEQYF.

This clonotype ranks as medium-sized in terms of frequency. V and J are TRBV29-1 and TRBJ2-2. The CDR3 length is 14 residues. Per the germline V gene, CDR1 is SQVTM and CDR2 is ANQGSEA. The CDR3 spells CSVVPAANTGELFF.